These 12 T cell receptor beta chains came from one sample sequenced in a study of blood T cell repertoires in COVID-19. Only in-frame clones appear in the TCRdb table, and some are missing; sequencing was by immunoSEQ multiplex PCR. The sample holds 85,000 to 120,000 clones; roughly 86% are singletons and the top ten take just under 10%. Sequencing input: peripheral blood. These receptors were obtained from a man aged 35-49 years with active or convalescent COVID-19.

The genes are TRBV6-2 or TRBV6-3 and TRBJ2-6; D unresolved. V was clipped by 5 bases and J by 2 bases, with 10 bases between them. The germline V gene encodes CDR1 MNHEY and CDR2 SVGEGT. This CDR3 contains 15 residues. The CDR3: CASSNLRAGANVLTF. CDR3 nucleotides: TGTGCCAGCAGTAACCTTCGGGCTGGGGCCAACGTCCTGACTTTC.

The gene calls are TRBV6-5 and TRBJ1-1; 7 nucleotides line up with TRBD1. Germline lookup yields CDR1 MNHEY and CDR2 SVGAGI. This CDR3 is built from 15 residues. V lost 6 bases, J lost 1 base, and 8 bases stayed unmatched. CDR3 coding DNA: TGTGCCAGCAGCAACTCCGGGACAGAGAACACTGAAGCTTTCTTT. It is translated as CASSNSGTENTEAFF.

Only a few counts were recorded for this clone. DNA for the CDR3: TGTGCCATCAGTGATGACCCCGTAGGGGCCACTGAAGCTTTCTTT. Translation: CAISDDPVGATEAFF. This rearrangement joins TRBV10-3 to TRBJ1-1; tentatively, D is TRBD1 (5 bases). The CDR3 loop spans 15 amino acids. Per the germline V gene, CDR1 is ENHRY and CDR2 is SYGVKD. V shed 3 bases and J shed 4 bases, with 15 bases lying between them.

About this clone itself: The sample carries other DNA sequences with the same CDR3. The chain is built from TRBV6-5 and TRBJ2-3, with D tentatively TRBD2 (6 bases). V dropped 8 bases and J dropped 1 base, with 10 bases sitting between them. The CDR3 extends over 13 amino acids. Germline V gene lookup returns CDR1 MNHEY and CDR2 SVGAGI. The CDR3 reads CASRGTGTDTQYF. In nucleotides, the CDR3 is TGTGCCAGCCGGGGGACCGGCACAGATACGCAGTATTTT.

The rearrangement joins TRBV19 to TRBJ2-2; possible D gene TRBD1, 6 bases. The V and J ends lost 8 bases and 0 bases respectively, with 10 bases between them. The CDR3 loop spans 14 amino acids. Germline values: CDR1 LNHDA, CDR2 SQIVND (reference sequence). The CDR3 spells CASRRDTNTGELFF. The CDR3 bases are TGTGCCAGTCGACGGGACACGAACACCGGGGAGCTGTTTTTT.

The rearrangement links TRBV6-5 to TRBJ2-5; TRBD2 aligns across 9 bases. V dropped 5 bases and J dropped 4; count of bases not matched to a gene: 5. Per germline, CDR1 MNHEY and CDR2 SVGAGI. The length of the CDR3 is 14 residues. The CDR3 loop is CASSRGGAIETQYF. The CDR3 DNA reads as TGTGCCAGCAGTCGCGGGGGGGCTATAGAGACCCAGTACTTC.

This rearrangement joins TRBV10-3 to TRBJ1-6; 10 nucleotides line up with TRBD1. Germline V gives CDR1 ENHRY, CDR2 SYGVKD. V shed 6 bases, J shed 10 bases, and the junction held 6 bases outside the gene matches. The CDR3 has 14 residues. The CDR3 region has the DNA TGTGCCATCAGCCCGACAGGGGGCGGATCACCCCTCCACTTT. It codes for CAISPTGGGSPLHF.

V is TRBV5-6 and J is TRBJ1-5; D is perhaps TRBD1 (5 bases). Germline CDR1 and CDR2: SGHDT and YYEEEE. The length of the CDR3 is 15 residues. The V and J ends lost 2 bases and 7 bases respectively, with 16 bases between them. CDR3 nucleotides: TGTGCCAGCAGCTTTTACGGGGGAGGGAAACAGCCCCAGCATTTT. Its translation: CASSFYGGGKQPQHF.

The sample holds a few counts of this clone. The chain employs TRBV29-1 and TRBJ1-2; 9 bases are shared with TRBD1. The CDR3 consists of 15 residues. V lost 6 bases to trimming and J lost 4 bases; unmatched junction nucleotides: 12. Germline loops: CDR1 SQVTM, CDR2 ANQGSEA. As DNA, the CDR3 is TGCAGCGTGGAGACGAAACAGGGGGCCTTCTATGGCTACACCTTC. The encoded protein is CSVETKQGAFYGYTF.

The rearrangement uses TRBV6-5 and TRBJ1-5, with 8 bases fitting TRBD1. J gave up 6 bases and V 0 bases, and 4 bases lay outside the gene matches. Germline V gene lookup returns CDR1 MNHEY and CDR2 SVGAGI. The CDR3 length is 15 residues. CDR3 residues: CASSYSGTGGQPQHF. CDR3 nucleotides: TGTGCCAGCAGTTACTCTGGGACAGGCGGTCAGCCCCAGCATTTT.

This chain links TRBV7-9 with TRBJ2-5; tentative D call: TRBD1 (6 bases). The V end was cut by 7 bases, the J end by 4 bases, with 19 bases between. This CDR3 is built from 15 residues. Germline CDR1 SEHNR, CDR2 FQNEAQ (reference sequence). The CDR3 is CASNPTRGLIETQYF. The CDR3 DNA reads TGTGCCAGCAATCCTACGAGGGGGTTGATAGAGACCCAGTACTTC.

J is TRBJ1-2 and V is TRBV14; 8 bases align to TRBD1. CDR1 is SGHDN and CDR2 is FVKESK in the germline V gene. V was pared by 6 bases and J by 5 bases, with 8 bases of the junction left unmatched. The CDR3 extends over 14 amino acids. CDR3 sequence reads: CASRPQGGPYGYTF. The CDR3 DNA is TGTGCCAGCAGGCCACAGGGGGGGCCTTATGGCTACACCTTC.